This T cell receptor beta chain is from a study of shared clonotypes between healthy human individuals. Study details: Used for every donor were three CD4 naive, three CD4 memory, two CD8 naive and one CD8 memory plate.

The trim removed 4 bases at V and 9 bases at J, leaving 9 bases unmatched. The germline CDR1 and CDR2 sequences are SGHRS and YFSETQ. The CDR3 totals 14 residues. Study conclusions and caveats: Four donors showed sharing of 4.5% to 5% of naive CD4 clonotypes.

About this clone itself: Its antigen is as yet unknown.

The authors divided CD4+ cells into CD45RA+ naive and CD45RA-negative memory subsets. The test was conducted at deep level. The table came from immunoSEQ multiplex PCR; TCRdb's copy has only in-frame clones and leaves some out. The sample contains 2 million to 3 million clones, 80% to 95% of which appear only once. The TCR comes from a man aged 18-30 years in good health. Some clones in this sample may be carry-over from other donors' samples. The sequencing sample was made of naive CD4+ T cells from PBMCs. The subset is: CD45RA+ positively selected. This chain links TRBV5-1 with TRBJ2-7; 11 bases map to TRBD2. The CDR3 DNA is TGCGCCAGCAGCGTGGGACTAGCGGCCGTTGGGCAGTACTTC. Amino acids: CASSVGLAAVGQYF.